Each of the 17 T cell receptor beta chains below was sequenced from the same sample in a study of T cell repertoires in aging, cancer and after chemotherapy. The template was genomic DNA from peripheral blood, not RNA. A mixed TRB-A/B primer pool amplified rearranged TRB by multiplex touch-down PCR. Using its own MiXCR run on the multiplex PCR reads, TCRdb lists one record per CDR3 protein. The data show 750 to 950 distinct CDR3 sequences, about 22% seen once. Sample: blood. These receptors were taken from a human donor with a blood cancer.

By proportion, this clonotype is medium-sized. The J gene is TRBJ1-2, the V gene TRBV10-3; D uncertain. Trimming stripped 0 bases from V and 0 bases from J, with 11 bases between. The CDR3 loop spans 16 amino acids. The germline gives CDR1 ENHRY, CDR2 SYGVKD. For the CDR3, the DNA is TGTGCCATCAGTGAGTCGACTGGGAGGGCTAACTATGGCTACACCTTC. Amino acid sequence: CAISESTGRANYGYTF.

The chain uses TRBV6-5 and TRBJ1-4; 9 bases are a match to TRBD1. The CDR3 consists of 15 residues. The J segment lost 5 bases and the V segment lost 3 bases, leaving 4 bases of the junction unmatched. CDR1 and CDR2 (germline): MNHEY, SVGAGI. The CDR3 sequence: CASSYSGQGNEKLFF. CDR3 DNA sequence: TGTGCCAGCAGTTATTCCGGACAGGGGAATGAAAAACTGTTTTTT.

This clonotype is medium-sized by share. V gene TRBV6-5 combines with J gene TRBJ1-1; D call uncertain. V dropped 8 bases and J dropped 3 bases, with 16 bases sitting between them. Germline V gene sequence: CDR1 MNHEY, CDR2 SVGAGI. The CDR3 is 14 residues long. CDR3 sequence (DNA): TGTGCCAGCCAACGGCGCTATGGGGACACTGAAGCTTTCTTT. This sequence encodes CASQRRYGDTEAFF.

The chain joins TRBV7-9 to TRBJ1-1; possibly TRBD1 for D (5 bases). The CDR3 consists of 14 residues. The germline V gene has CDR1 SEHNR and CDR2 FQNEAQ (reference sequence). Trimming removed 3 bases at V and 3 bases at J, with 11 bases between. The CDR3 sequence: CASSLVQGDTEAFF. DNA for the CDR3: TGTGCCAGCAGCTTGGTCCAAGGGGACACTGAAGCTTTCTTT.

This clonotype qualifies as medium-sized. J is TRBJ2-3 and V is TRBV6-1; 12 bases are a match to TRBD2. Germline assignment: CDR1 MNHNS and CDR2 SASEGT. This CDR3 comprises 18 residues. The trim removed 7 bases at V and 1 base at J, leaving 12 bases unmatched. DNA of the CDR3: TGTGCCAGCACCCGAGATCTAGCGGGAGGGCCGGGCACAGATACGCAGTATTTT. This sequence encodes CASTRDLAGGPGTDTQYF.

By frequency in the sample, this clonotype is medium-sized. The chain couples TRBV6-2 or TRBV6-3 to TRBJ1-5; D is uncertain. The germline V and J ends were trimmed by 4 bases and 6 bases, with 13 bases remaining between them. CDR3 size: 14 residues. From germline, CDR1 is MNHEY and CDR2 SVGEGT. The DNA of the CDR3 is TGTGCCAGCAGTTCGGATCGTCTCCTTCAGCCCCAGCATTTT. This encodes CASSSDRLLQPQHF.

In its sample, this clonotype is large. The chain carries TRBV29-1 and TRBJ2-1; D unclear. The CDR3 loop spans 11 amino acids. V was trimmed by 3 bases and J by 5 bases, leaving 5 bases between them. CDR1 and CDR2 from the germline V gene are SQVTM and ANQGSEA. This CDR3 reads CSVERNNEQFF. CDR3 nucleotides: TGCAGCGTTGAGAGGAACAATGAGCAGTTCTTC.

This rearrangement joins TRBV11-2 to TRBJ1-6; a possible D gene is TRBD1 (5 bases). Germline V gene data show CDR1 as SGHAT and CDR2 as FQNNGV. This CDR3 comprises 16 residues. V was clipped by 4 bases and J by 5 bases, with 15 bases between them. This chain's CDR3 is CASSWGGATHNSPLHF. DNA for the CDR3: TGTGCCAGCAGCTGGGGAGGGGCCACTCATAATTCACCCCTCCACTTT.

This clonotype is large (0.1 to 1%) in the sample. CDR3 in DNA: TGTGCCAGCAGCAGAGGGACAGTTGAGGAGCAGTACTTC. This encodes CASSRGTVEEQYF. This rearrangement joins TRBV11-3 to TRBJ2-7; 7 positions match TRBD1. The CDR3 contains 13 residues. The V gene's germline CDR1 is SGHNT and CDR2 YENEEA. The V segment lost 5 bases and the J segment 7 bases; nucleotides outside the gene matches: 8.

By share of the sample, this clonotype is medium-sized (0.01 to 0.1%). The chain is built from TRBV27 and TRBJ2-7; D gene uncertain. Between the trimmed V and J ends, which lost 9 bases and 3 bases, there was a span of 3 bases. Germline V gene lookup returns CDR1 MNHEY and CDR2 SMNVEV (reference sequence). This CDR3 is 9 amino acids long. DNA of the CDR3: TGTGCCAGATACTACGAGCAGTACTTC. Translated: CARYYEQYF.

The chain is built from TRBV19 and TRBJ2-3, with 16 bases matching TRBD2. Looked up from germline, CDR1 is LNHDA and CDR2 is SQIVND (reference sequence). Trimming took 4 bases from V and 5 from J; bases not matched to a gene: 12. The CDR3 is 19 amino acids. CDR3 loop: CASSTRGGTSGGGRDTQYF. The DNA of the CDR3 is TGTGCCAGTAGTACCAGGGGGGGGACTAGCGGGGGGGGCCGAGATACGCAGTATTTT.

This clonotype ranks as medium-sized. The V gene is TRBV30, the J gene TRBJ1-2; 10 nucleotides agree with TRBD1. This CDR3 is built from 14 residues. With V trimmed by 2 bases and J by 6 bases, 6 bases remained unmatched. CDR1 GTSNPN and CDR2 SVGIG come from the germline V gene (reference sequence). In nucleotides, the CDR3 is TGTGCCTGGAGTCCCCGGGACAGGGGCAATGGCTACACCTTC. Its protein is CAWSPRDRGNGYTF. Full variable domain (outside the CDR3, taken from reference TRBV30 and TRBJ1-2): SQTIHQWPATLVQPVGSPLSLECTVEGTSNPNLYWYRQAAGRGLQLLFYSVGIGQISSEVPQNLSASRPQDRQFILSSKKLLLSDSGFYLCAWSPRDRGNGYTFGSGTRLTVV.

By sample share, this clonotype is medium-sized. The chain is built from TRBV19 and TRBJ1-1; possibly TRBD1 for D (5 bases). This CDR3 is 11 amino acids long. Germline V gene lookup returns CDR1 LNHDA and CDR2 SQIVND (reference sequence). V lost 10 bases and J lost 3, with 9 bases in between. CDR3: CATSGDTEAFF. The CDR3 DNA follows: TGTGCCACGTCGGGGGACACTGAAGCTTTCTTT. Complete variable domain (other parts from reference TRBV19 and TRBJ1-1): DGGITQSPKYLFRKEGQNVTLSCEQNLNHDAMYWYRQDPGQGLRLIYYSQIVNDFQKGDIAEGYSVSREKKESFPLTVTSAQKNPTAFYLCATSGDTEAFFGQGTRLTVV.

This clonotype has more than one count but fewer than ten. The chain couples TRBV28 to TRBJ2-7; D is perhaps TRBD1 (5 bases). The CDR3 is 9 residues long. Per the germline V gene, CDR1 is MDHEN and CDR2 is SYDVKM. V gave up 8 bases and J gave up 9 bases, with 8 bases separating them. The CDR3 is CASGHPQYF. The CDR3 DNA follows: TGTGCCAGCGGACACCCGCAGTACTTC.

This clonotype is medium-sized (0.01 to 0.1%) in the sample. J is TRBJ1-1 and V is TRBV18; no firm D call. This CDR3 has 16 amino acids. V was pared by 2 bases and J by 4 bases, with 17 bases between. The germline V gene encodes CDR1 KGHSH and CDR2 LQKENI. CDR3 bases: TGTGCCAGCTCACCAGCCCAACGAGGAATCACCACTGAAGCTTTCTTT. Residues: CASSPAQRGITTEAFF.

Sample share makes this clonotype medium-sized (0.01 to 0.1%). The chain links TRBV28 to TRBJ2-7; tentatively, D is TRBD2 (6 bases). The germline gives CDR1 MDHEN, CDR2 SYDVKM. V was pared by 3 bases and J by 3 bases, with 12 bases between. The CDR3 extends over 14 amino acids. This CDR3 reads CASSLFPGLYEQYF. In DNA, the CDR3 is TGTGCCAGCAGTTTGTTCCCGGGACTCTACGAGCAGTACTTC.

Relative to its sample, this clonotype is medium-sized. The rearrangement uses TRBV5-1 and TRBJ2-2, with 8 nucleotides matching TRBD1. The CDR3 spans 18 residues. Unmatched junction bases numbered 15, after V lost 1 base and J lost 7 bases. CDR1 is SGHRS and CDR2 is YFSETQ in the germline V gene. CDR3: CASSLKGSGRGQGGELFF. The CDR3 DNA follows: TGCGCCAGCAGCTTGAAGGGTTCGGGCAGGGGGCAAGGCGGGGAGCTGTTTTTT.